A selection of T cell receptor beta chains follows, all from one sample in a study of T cells after yellow fever vaccination. MiXCR was run by TCRdb on the 5' RACE reads, yielding one entry per CDR3 protein. The sample has approximately 340,000 distinct CDR3 sequences, 8.7% seen once. The specimen was PBMCs, collected on the day of the first yellow fever vaccination. Receptors originate from a man aged 18 to 29 who received the YFV17D yellow fever vaccine. Both conserved end residues are trimmed from each CDR3.

V gene	J gene	CDR3 protein
TRBV20-1	TRBJ2-3	SASDARSTDTQY
TRBV28	TRBJ1-5	ASSLWGPGGQPQH
TRBV12-5	TRBJ2-5	ASGSGTGQRGETQY
TRBV4-3	TRBJ1-1	ASSQDLRRQTDTEAF
TRBV12-3/TRBV12-4	TRBJ2-1	ASSSLRGNNEQF
TRBV18	TRBJ2-2	ASSRDTAGELF
TRBV20-1	TRBJ2-3	SARSTRASGTDTQY
TRBV5-1	TRBJ2-7	ASSPGAEGGEQY
TRBV6-2/TRBV6-3	TRBJ1-2	ASQGQNYGYT
TRBV6-2/TRBV6-3	TRBJ1-1	ASSYPYRAKNTEAF
TRBV20-1	TRBJ2-3	SAAGLAGGTDTQY
TRBV12-3/TRBV12-4	TRBJ1-5	ASGSGQPQH
TRBV7-2	TRBJ2-3	ASTKTSLDTQY
TRBV6-4	TRBJ2-1	ASSRDRGDEQF
TRBV20-1	TRBJ1-1	SATRVRTEAF
TRBV6-2/TRBV6-3	TRBJ1-5	ASQRQGGSNQPQH
TRBV20-1	TRBJ2-2	SARPGQGSTGELF
TRBV29-1	TRBJ2-5	SVNDLGGETQY
TRBV5-1	TRBJ2-2	ASRLGGGGTGELF
TRBV4-1	TRBJ2-2	ASSQDNRVTGELF
TRBV7-2	TRBJ1-5	ASSLGNRGHQPQH
TRBV7-3	TRBJ2-7	ASRRAGTGDEQY
TRBV7-6	TRBJ1-3	ASSLYLSGNTIY
TRBV28	TRBJ1-5	ASSFALNQPQH
TRBV5-1	TRBJ1-3	ASSLDSWGNTIY
TRBV7-9	TRBJ2-1	ASSPPAGTAHEQF
TRBV12-3/TRBV12-4	TRBJ1-2	ASSPFDRPNYGYT
TRBV6-5	TRBJ1-2	ASSYSPANYGYT
TRBV7-9	TRBJ2-3	ASSPRRGTQY
TRBV13	TRBJ2-2	ASTRQGAGGELF
TRBV20-1	TRBJ1-4	SSSGTGNEKLF
TRBV6-1	TRBJ2-3	ASSRKARGRGDTQY
TRBV20-1	TRBJ1-1	SARDLWGRGAF
TRBV29-1	TRBJ2-1	SVDEGADEQF
TRBV4-1	TRBJ2-3	ASSQVRADTQY
TRBV6-5	TRBJ2-7	ASSYGDITYEQY
TRBV4-3	TRBJ2-4	ASSQGDTKNIQY
TRBV12-3/TRBV12-4	TRBJ2-3	ASSGATSTDTQY
TRBV7-1	TRBJ1-1	VSSREMHTEAF